Listed below are T cell receptor beta chains from one sample, sequenced in a study of PD-L1 blockade in urothelial cancer. Profiled with immunoSEQ multiplex PCR; TCRdb holds only in-frame clones, not every one. The sample has approximately 72,000 clones, more than 75% seen once. The source was PBMCs, collected around atezolizumab (anti-PD-L1) treatment. The origin of the receptors is a man in his fifties or sixties with urothelial cancer. Both conserved end residues are part of each CDR3. A D gene is named only where the DNA matches it firmly. Rows may omit the clone size; those that give it use once, few, many or a size class.

V: TRBV10-3; D: TRBD1; size: once; J: TRBJ2-5; DNA: TGTGCCATCAGTGAGTCTGTGAGGACAGGGGTCGAGACCCAGTACTTC; CDR3: CAISESVRTGVETQYF
V: TRBV11-2; D: TRBD2; size: NA; J: TRBJ2-3; DNA: TGTGCCAGCAGCCCAGGGACTAGCGGGGGGCTCTCTAGGGATACGCAGTATTTT; CDR3: CASSPGTSGGLSRDTQYF
V: TRBV19; D: NA; size: NA; J: TRBJ2-3; DNA: TGTGCCAGTAGTATAGACAGGCTCACAGATACGCAGTATTTT; CDR3: CASSIDRLTDTQYF
V: TRBV7-2; D: NA; size: NA; J: TRBJ2-7; DNA: TGTGCCAGCAGCTTAGTCGGGTACGACGAGCAGTACTTC; CDR3: CASSLVGYDEQYF
V: TRBV5-1; D: TRBD1; size: NA; J: TRBJ1-4; DNA: TGCGCCAGCAGCTCCCAGGGGGCGACTAATGAAAAACTGTTTTTT; CDR3: CASSSQGATNEKLFF
V: TRBV5-5; D: NA; size: NA; J: TRBJ1-4; DNA: TGTGCCACCGGGCAGGGGCTTATTAATGAAAAACTGTTTTTT; CDR3: CATGQGLINEKLFF
V: TRBV2; D: TRBD1; size: NA; J: TRBJ1-2; DNA: TGTGCCAGCAGTGAGGGACAGGGCGATGGCTACACCTTC; CDR3: CASSEGQGDGYTF
V: TRBV5-6; D: NA; size: NA; J: TRBJ2-1; DNA: TGTGCCAGCACCCGACCCCTAGGGGTGGGTGGGGATGAGCAGTTCTTC; CDR3: CASTRPLGVGGDEQFF
V: TRBV2; D: NA; size: NA; J: TRBJ2-5; DNA: TGTGCCAGGGCCGCCCAAGAGACCCAGTACTTC; CDR3: CARAAQETQYF
V: TRBV5-1; D: TRBD1; size: NA; J: TRBJ1-2; DNA: TGCGCCAGCAGCTTGGAGTCCGCAGGGACAGTAAATGGCTACACCTTC; CDR3: CASSLESAGTVNGYTF
V: TRBV12-5; D: NA; size: NA; J: TRBJ2-7; DNA: TGTGCTAGTGGTTGGGAGTTCTACGAGCAGTACTTC; CDR3: CASGWEFYEQYF
V: TRBV5-4; D: NA; size: NA; J: TRBJ1-1; DNA: TGTGCCAGCAGCTTACTTTCGACACCGAACACTGAAGCTTTCTTT; CDR3: CASSLLSTPNTEAFF
V: TRBV15; D: NA; size: few; J: TRBJ1-1; DNA: TGTGCCACCAGCAGACATCCAGGGTTCACGAACACTGAAGCTTTCTTT; CDR3: CATSRHPGFTNTEAFF
V: TRBV28; D: NA; size: NA; J: TRBJ1-1; DNA: TGTGCCAGCAGTAGGGCCGGGATGAACACTGAAGCTTTCTTT; CDR3: CASSRAGMNTEAFF
V: TRBV7-9; D: NA; size: NA; J: TRBJ2-2; DNA: TGTGCCAGCAGCCCGACAGGCACCGGGGAGCTGTTTTTT; CDR3: CASSPTGTGELFF